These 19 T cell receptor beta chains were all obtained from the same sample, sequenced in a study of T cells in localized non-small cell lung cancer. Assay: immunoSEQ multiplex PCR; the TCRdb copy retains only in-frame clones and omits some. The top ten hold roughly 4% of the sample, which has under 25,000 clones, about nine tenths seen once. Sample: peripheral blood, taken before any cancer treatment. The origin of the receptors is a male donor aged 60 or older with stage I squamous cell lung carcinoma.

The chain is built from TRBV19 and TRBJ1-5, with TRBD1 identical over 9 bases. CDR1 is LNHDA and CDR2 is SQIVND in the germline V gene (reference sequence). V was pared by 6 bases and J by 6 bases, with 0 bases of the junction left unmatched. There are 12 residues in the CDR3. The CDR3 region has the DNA TGTGCCAGTAGGGACAGGGGTCAGCCCCAGCATTTT. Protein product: CASRDRGQPQHF.

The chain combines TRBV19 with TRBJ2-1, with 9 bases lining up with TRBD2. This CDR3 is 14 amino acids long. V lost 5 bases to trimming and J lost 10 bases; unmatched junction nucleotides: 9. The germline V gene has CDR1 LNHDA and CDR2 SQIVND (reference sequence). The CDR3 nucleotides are TGTGCCAGTAGTCGCAAGCGGGAGGTCCTAGAGCAGTTCTTC. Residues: CASSRKREVLEQFF.

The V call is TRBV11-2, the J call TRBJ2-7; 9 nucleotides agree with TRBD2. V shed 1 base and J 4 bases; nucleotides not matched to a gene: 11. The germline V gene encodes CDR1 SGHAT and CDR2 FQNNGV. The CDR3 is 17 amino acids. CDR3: CASSLVRFSGRGYEQYF. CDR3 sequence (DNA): TGTGCCAGCAGCTTAGTGCGGTTTAGCGGGAGAGGGTACGAGCAGTACTTC.

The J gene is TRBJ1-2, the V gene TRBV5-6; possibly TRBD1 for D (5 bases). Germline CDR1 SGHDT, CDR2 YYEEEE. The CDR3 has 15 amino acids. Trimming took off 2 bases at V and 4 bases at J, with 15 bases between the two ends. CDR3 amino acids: CASSFGAAGGYGYTF. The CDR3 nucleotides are TGTGCCAGCAGCTTTGGGGCAGCCGGAGGCTATGGCTACACCTTC.

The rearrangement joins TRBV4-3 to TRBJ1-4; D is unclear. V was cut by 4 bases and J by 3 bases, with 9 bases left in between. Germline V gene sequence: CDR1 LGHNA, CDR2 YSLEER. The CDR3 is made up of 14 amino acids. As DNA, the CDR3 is TGCGCCAGCAGCCTCTTCGGGGCTAATGAAAAACTGTTTTTT. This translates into CASSLFGANEKLFF.

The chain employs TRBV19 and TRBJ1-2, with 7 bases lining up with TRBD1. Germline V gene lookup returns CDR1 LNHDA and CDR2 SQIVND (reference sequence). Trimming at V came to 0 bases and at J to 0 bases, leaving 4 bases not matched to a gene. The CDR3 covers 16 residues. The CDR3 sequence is CASSIDGTVANYGYTF. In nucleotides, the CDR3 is TGTGCCAGTAGTATAGATGGGACAGTAGCTAACTATGGCTACACCTTC.

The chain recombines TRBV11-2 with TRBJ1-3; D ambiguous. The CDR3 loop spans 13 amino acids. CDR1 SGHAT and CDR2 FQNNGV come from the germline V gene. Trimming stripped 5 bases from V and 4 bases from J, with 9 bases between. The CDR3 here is CASSTGLGNTIYF. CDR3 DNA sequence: TGTGCCAGCAGCACCGGTTTGGGAAACACCATATATTTT.

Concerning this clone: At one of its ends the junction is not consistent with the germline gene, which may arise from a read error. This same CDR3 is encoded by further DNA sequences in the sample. This CDR3 is CASSLTGNTEAFF. For the CDR3, the DNA is TGCGCCAGCAGCTTAACGGGGAACACTGAGGCTTTCTTT. J is TRBJ1-1 and V is TRBV5-1; no reliable D call. The germline V gene has CDR1 SGHRS and CDR2 YFSETQ. The CDR3 is 13 amino acids. The variable domain in full, completed from reference TRBV5-1 and TRBJ1-1, reads KAGVTQTPRYLIKTRGQQVTLSCSPISGHRSVSWYQQTPGQGLQFLFEYFSETQRNKGNFPGRFSGRQFSNSRSEMNVSTLELGDSALYLCASSLTGNTEAFFGQGTRLTVV.

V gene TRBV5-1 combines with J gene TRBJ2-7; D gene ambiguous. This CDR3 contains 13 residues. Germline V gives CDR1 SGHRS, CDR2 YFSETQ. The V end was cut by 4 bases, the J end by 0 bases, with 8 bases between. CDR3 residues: CASSRTSSYEQYF. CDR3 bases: TGCGCCAGCAGCCGGACGAGCTCCTACGAGCAGTACTTC. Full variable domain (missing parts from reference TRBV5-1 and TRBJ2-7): KAGVTQTPRYLIKTRGQQVTLSCSPISGHRSVSWYQQTPGQGLQFLFEYFSETQRNKGNFPGRFSGRQFSNSRSEMNVSTLELGDSALYLCASSRTSSYEQYFGPGTRLTVT.

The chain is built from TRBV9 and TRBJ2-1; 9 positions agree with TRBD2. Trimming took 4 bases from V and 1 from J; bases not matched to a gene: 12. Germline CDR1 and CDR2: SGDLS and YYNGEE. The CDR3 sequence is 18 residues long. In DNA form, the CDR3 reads TGTGCCAGCAGCCACCCTTTCGGAGCGGGAGGATCCTACAATGAGCAGTTCTTC. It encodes CASSHPFGAGGSYNEQFF.

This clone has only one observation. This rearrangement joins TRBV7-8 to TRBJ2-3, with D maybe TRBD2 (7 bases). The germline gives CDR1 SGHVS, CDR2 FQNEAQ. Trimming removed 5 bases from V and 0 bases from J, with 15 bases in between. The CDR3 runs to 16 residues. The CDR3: CASSQRGGTSTDTQYF. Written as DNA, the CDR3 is TGTGCCAGCAGCCAAAGGGGGGGAACTAGCACAGATACGCAGTATTTT.

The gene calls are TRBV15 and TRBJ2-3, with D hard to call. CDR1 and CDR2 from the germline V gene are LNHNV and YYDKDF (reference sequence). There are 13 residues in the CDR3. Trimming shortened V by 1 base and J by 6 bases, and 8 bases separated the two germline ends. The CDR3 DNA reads TGTGCCACCAGCAGAGGGCTAGATGATACGCAGTATTTT. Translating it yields CATSRGLDDTQYF.

CDR3 DNA: TGTGCCAGCAGCTTAGATGGCAATCAGCCCCAGCATTTT. Amino acids: CASSLDGNQPQHF. This rearrangement joins TRBV7-2 to TRBJ1-5; D is uncertain. The germline V gene has CDR1 SGHTA and CDR2 FQGNSA. This CDR3 is built from 13 residues. The V gene lost 1 base and the J gene lost 2 bases, with 3 bases spanning the gap.

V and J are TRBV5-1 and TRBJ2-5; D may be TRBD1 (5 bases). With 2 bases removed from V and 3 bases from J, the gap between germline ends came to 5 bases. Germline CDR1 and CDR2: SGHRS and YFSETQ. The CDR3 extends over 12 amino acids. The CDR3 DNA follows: TGCGCCAGCAGCTTCAGGGAAGAGACCCAGTACTTC. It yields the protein CASSFREETQYF.

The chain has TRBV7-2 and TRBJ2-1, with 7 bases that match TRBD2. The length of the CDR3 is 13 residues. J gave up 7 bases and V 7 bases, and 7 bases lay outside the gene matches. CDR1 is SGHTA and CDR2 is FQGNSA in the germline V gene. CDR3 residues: CASTTYGGNEQFF. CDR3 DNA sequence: TGTGCCAGCACTACCTACGGGGGGAATGAGCAGTTCTTC. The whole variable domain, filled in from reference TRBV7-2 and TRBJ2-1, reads GAGVSQSPSNKVTEKGKDVELRCDPISGHTALYWYRQSLGQGLEFLIYFQGNSAPDKSGLPSDRFSAERTGGSVSTLTIQRTQQEDSAVYLCASTTYGGNEQFFGPGTRLTVL.

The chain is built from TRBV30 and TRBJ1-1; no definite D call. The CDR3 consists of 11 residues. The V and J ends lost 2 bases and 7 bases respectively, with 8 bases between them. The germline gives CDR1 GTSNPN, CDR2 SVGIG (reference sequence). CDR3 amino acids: CAWSLYVEAFF. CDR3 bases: TGTGCCTGGAGTCTTTATGTTGAAGCTTTCTTT. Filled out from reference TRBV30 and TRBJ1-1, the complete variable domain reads SQTIHQWPATLVQPVGSPLSLECTVEGTSNPNLYWYRQAAGRGLQLLFYSVGIGQISSEVPQNLSASRPQDRQFILSSKKLLLSDSGFYLCAWSLYVEAFFGQGTRLTVV.

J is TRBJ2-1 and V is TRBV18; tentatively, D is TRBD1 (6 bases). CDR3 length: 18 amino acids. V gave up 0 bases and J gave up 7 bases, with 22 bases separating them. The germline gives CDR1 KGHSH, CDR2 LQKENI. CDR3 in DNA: TGTGCCAGCTCACCACCGGTGGGGGCGGGTGATTTTCTTAATGAGCAGTTCTTC. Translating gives CASSPPVGAGDFLNEQFF.

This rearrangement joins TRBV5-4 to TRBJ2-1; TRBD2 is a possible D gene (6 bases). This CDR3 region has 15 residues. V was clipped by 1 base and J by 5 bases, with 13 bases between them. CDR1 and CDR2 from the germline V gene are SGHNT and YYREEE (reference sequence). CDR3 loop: CASSLTSSFDNEQFF. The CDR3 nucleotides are TGTGCCAGCAGCTTGACTAGCAGTTTTGACAATGAGCAGTTCTTC.

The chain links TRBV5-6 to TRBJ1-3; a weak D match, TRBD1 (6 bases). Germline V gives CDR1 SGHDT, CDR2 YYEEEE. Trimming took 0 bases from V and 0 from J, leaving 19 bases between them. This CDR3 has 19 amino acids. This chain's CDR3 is CASSLDARGRLGSGNTIYF. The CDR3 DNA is TGTGCCAGCAGCTTGGATGCCAGGGGCAGACTTGGCTCTGGAAACACCATATATTTT.